This T cell receptor (beta chain) was obtained from a study of shared T cell receptors in the human thymus. The data were produced by immunoSEQ multiplex PCR, yet TCRdb's version contains in-frame clones alone and is incomplete. The sample holds roughly 500,000 clones, approximately 80% seen once. The V end was cut by 7 bases, the J end by 2 bases, with 15 bases between. CDR3 length: 13 residues. From germline, CDR1 is SQVTM and CDR2 ANQGSEA. The sample was also linked to a second study, of human thymus T cells. From that second work: Donation came from healthy Finnish infants having corrective surgery for congenital heart defects. Corrective cardiac surgery supplied the resected thymus tissue. Gene usage for V and J segments appeared biased in thymic and blood repertoires.

This chain links TRBV29-1 with TRBJ2-7; perhaps TRBD2 as D (7 bases). Sequenced material: thymocytes. This receptor was taken from a boy under two years old with a congenital heart defect. The CDR3 loop is CSAWEGGTYEQYF. Written as DNA, the CDR3 is TGCAGCGCCTGGGAGGGGGGGACCTACGAGCAGTACTTC.